The following is a T cell receptor (beta chain) sequence with its context. Its antigen is as yet unknown. The data derive from a study of T cells in tumors after PD-1 blockade. Across the whole study: Prior checkpoint blockade, systemic immunosuppressant use, or anti-cancer therapy within 4 weeks excluded patients. Blood samples averaged roughly 110,000 templates (range about 22,000-280,000) and approximately 35,000 unique clonotypes.

The CDR3 has 16 residues. Germline CDR1 is SGHDN and CDR2 is FVKESK. Trimming took 2 bases from V and 1 from J; bases not matched to a gene: 5. Tumor or blood genomic DNA was sequenced, with inputs of about 600 ng to 6,500 ng. This table comes from immunoSEQ multiplex PCR, and its TCRdb copy is limited to in-frame clones, with some not included. The sample consists of approximately 35,000 clones, 78% of them appearing once. Study observations and caveats: About 41% of tumor TCR clonotypes were also found in blood.

The TCR originated in a human donor with basal cell carcinoma. The chain uses TRBV14 and TRBJ1-1, with 9 nucleotides matching TRBD1. Source: PBMCs, taken before anti-PD-1 treatment. In DNA form, the CDR3 reads TGTGCCAGCAGCCAACCTACAGGGGGCCGGAACACTGAAGCTTTCTTT. This codes for CASSQPTGGRNTEAFF.